This T cell receptor beta chain appears in the sequencing data of a study of cytomegalovirus exposure and HLA in healthy donors. In the PCR, 60 Vbeta and 13 Jbeta primers were used. Clones were sequenced by immunoSEQ multiplex PCR, and TCRdb holds only the in-frame ones, with some missing. The data hold 130,000 or so clones, with roughly three fifths observed a single time. The CDR3 is made up of 12 amino acids. The V end was cut by 8 bases, the J end by 4 bases, with 14 bases between. The germline V gene has CDR1 SQVTM and CDR2 ANQGSEA. The TCR was taken from a woman between 40 and 55 years old in good health and CMV-seropositive. Sequenced sample: PBMCs. The V and J genes are TRBV29-1 and TRBJ2-5, with D perhaps matching TRBD1 (8 bases). In nucleotides, the CDR3 is TGCAGCCATTACAGGGGGGGAGAGACCCAGTACTTC. Its protein product is CSHYRGGETQYF.